Each of the 19 T cell receptor beta chains below was sequenced from the same sample in a study of blood T cells in healthy people across ages. With a J-beta primer mix and a sample-barcoded 5' primer, a second PCR ran about 7 to 11 cycles. TCRdb re-called the 5' RACE reads with MiXCR, one entry per CDR3 protein. The sample contains roughly 2 million distinct CDR3 sequences, 49% of which appear only once. Sequencing input: blood. The receptors originated from a middle-aged woman in good health.

This clonotype has only a few counts. The chain uses TRBV6-5 and TRBJ2-7; 14 nucleotides match TRBD2. This CDR3 has 15 amino acids. V lost 5 bases and J lost 6; bases outside the gene matches: 6. CDR1 and CDR2 (germline): MNHEY, SVGAGI. CDR3 amino acids: CASSATGLAGVEQYF. CDR3 nucleotides: TGTGCCAGCAGTGCAACGGGACTAGCGGGGGTCGAGCAGTACTTC.

The gene calls are TRBV27 and TRBJ2-1, with D perhaps given as TRBD1 or TRBD2 (6 bases each). The V gene's germline CDR1 is MNHEY and CDR2 SMNVEV (reference sequence). The CDR3 is made up of 12 amino acids. V lost 7 bases and J 5 bases, leaving 9 bases between the germline ends. CDR3 coding DNA: TGTGCCAGCAAGAGGGGGGACAATGAGCAGTTCTTC. It yields the protein CASKRGDNEQFF.

The table lists this clonotype with a few counts. The chain links TRBV6-1 to TRBJ2-7; tentative D call: TRBD1 (6 bases). The germline V and J ends were trimmed by 7 bases and 4 bases, with 11 bases remaining between them. Germline values: CDR1 MNHNS, CDR2 SASEGT. The CDR3 is 12 amino acids. CDR3: CASTPDRYEQYF. Written as DNA, the CDR3 is TGTGCCAGCACTCCGGACAGATACGAGCAGTACTTC.

The genes are TRBV29-1 and TRBJ1-2; TRBD1 agrees at 7 bases. Germline loops: CDR1 SQVTM, CDR2 ANQGSEA. The CDR3 loop spans 12 amino acids. The V gene end was trimmed by 1 base and the J gene end by 4 bases; junction bases not matched to a gene: 0. In DNA, the CDR3 is TGCAGCGTTGAAGGACAGGGCTATGGCTACACCTTC. Translated, it gives CSVEGQGYGYTF. The entire variable domain, with the rest obtained from reference TRBV29-1 and TRBJ1-2, is as follows: SAVISQKPSRDICQRGTSLTIQCQVDSQVTMMFWYRQQPGQSLTLIATANQGSEATYESGFVIDKFPISRPNLTFSTLTVSNMSPEDSSIYLCSVEGQGYGYTFGSGTRLTVV.

For this clonotype: One junction end does not reproduce the germline sequence, and a read error may be involved. V is TRBV6-2 or TRBV6-3 and J is TRBJ1-2; D is ambiguous. CDR1 is MNHEY, CDR2 SVGEGT, per germline. The CDR3 extends over 13 amino acids. The CDR3 reads CANSLTEFYGYTF. Written as DNA, the CDR3 is TGTGCCAACAGTCTCACAGAATTTTATGGCTACACCTTC.

The chain couples TRBV6-2 or TRBV6-3 to TRBJ1-2, with D perhaps TRBD1 (5 bases). Deletions cut 4 bases from V and 4 bases from J, with 13 bases between. Germline-derived CDR1 and CDR2 are MNHEY and SVGEGT. CDR3 length equals 14 residues. Written as DNA, the CDR3 is TGTGCCAGCAGTTCTTCCCCAAGGGGCTATGGCTACACCTTC. It yields the protein CASSSSPRGYGYTF.

In its sample, this clonotype was seen a few times. The chain links TRBV7-2 to TRBJ1-6; no clear D. There are 16 residues in the CDR3. Trimming shortened V by 3 bases and J by 0 bases, and 9 bases separated the two germline ends. The V gene's germline CDR1 is SGHTA and CDR2 FQGNSA. Here the CDR3 DNA reads TGTGCCAGCAGCTTTCACCTGAGCTCCTATAATTCACCCCTCCACTTT. This codes for CASSFHLSSYNSPLHF.

J is TRBJ2-4 and V is TRBV7-9; D ambiguous. Near its end, the DNA agrees better with TRBJ2-7, so the J call may be wrong. CDR1 is SEHNR and CDR2 is FQNEAQ in the germline V gene (reference sequence). The CDR3 sequence is 16 residues long. CDR3 sequence reads: CASRLRSQPPIYEQYF. The CDR3 region has the DNA TGTGCCAGCAGACTGAGGAGTCAGCCACCCATCTACGAGCAGTACTTC.

This clonotype has just one count. The V and J genes are TRBV12-5 and TRBJ2-3, with 8 bases fitting TRBD1. The V segment lost 0 bases and the J segment 3 bases; nucleotides outside the gene matches: 2. The CDR3 totals 15 residues. CDR1 and CDR2 from the germline V gene are LGHNT and FRNRAP. The CDR3 here is CASGLVTGETDTQYF. In nucleotides, the CDR3 is TGTGCTAGTGGTTTGGTGACAGGGGAGACAGATACGCAGTATTTT. The variable domain in full, completed from reference TRBV12-5 and TRBJ2-3, reads DARVTQTPRHKVTEMGQEVTMRCQPILGHNTVFWYRQTMMQGLELLAYFRNRAPLDDSGMPKDRFSAEMPDATLATLKIQPSEPRDSAVYFCASGLVTGETDTQYFGPGTRLTVL.

The chain uses TRBV19 and TRBJ2-7, with 11 bases identical to TRBD2. J was trimmed by 5 bases and V by 5 bases; bases with no gene match: 8. Germline V gene lookup returns CDR1 LNHDA and CDR2 SQIVND (reference sequence). The CDR3 is 15 amino acids. The CDR3 DNA follows: TGTGCCAGTAGTTCGGGACTAGCGGCCCCCAACGAGCAGTACTTC. As protein: CASSSGLAAPNEQYF. Drawing the rest from reference TRBV19 and TRBJ2-7, the complete variable domain is DGGITQSPKYLFRKEGQNVTLSCEQNLNHDAMYWYRQDPGQGLRLIYYSQIVNDFQKGDIAEGYSVSREKKESFPLTVTSAQKNPTAFYLCASSSGLAAPNEQYFGPGTRLTVT.

There are a few counts of this clonotype. V and J are TRBV9 and TRBJ2-5, with TRBD2 identical over 8 bases. V lost 0 bases to trimming and J lost 5 bases; unmatched junction nucleotides: 9. Germline values: CDR1 SGDLS, CDR2 YYNGEE. The CDR3 runs 16 residues. CDR3 sequence reads: CASSVAASGPRETQYF. The CDR3 coding sequence is TGTGCCAGCAGCGTAGCGGCTAGCGGGCCTAGGGAGACCCAGTACTTC. The whole variable domain, remainder taken from reference TRBV9 and TRBJ2-5, is DSGVTQTPKHLITATGQRVTLRCSPRSGDLSVYWYQQSLDQGLQFLIQYYNGEERAKGNILERFSAQQFPDLHSELNLSSLELGDSALYFCASSVAASGPRETQYFGPGTRLLVL.

V and J are TRBV5-8 and TRBJ2-3; D remains unclear. Trimming took 7 bases from V and 4 from J, leaving 10 bases between them. This CDR3 has 12 amino acids. Germline V gives CDR1 SGHTS, CDR2 YDEGEE. The CDR3 DNA is TGTGCCAGCCGAAGTAACGCAGATACGCAGTATTTT. The encoded protein is CASRSNADTQYF.

The chain links TRBV20-1 to TRBJ2-7; 7 bases match TRBD2. Germline loops: CDR1 DFQATT, CDR2 SNEGSKA (reference sequence). V lost 4 bases and J lost 0; bases outside the gene matches: 9. The CDR3 is 15 amino acids. The CDR3 sequence: CSATRLGGSSYEQYF. The CDR3 DNA sequence: TGCAGTGCTACCAGATTGGGGGGGAGCTCCTACGAGCAGTACTTC.

This clonotype was counted only a few times. This chain connects TRBV7-9 to TRBJ2-3; D possibly corresponds to TRBD1 (6 bases). Germline V gene data show CDR1 as SEHNR and CDR2 as FQNEAQ (reference sequence). The CDR3 length is 13 residues. The V end was cut by 1 base, the J end by 9 bases, with 11 bases between. The CDR3 DNA follows: TGTGCCAGCAGCTTAGAAATCCAGGGGACGCAGTATTTT. Protein product: CASSLEIQGTQYF.

V is TRBV6-1 and J is TRBJ1-1, with 7 bases matching TRBD1. V gave up 6 bases and J gave up 9 bases; unmatched junction bases: 7. Germline assignment: CDR1 MNHNS and CDR2 SASEGT. CDR3 length equals 12 residues. The CDR3 bases are TGTGCCAGCAGGGAGAGGGACAGCCAAGCTTTCTTT. It codes for CASRERDSQAFF.

The rearrangement links TRBV5-6 to TRBJ1-2; tentative D call: TRBD1 (6 bases). This CDR3 comprises 16 residues. Germline lookup yields CDR1 SGHDT and CDR2 YYEEEE. V lost 4 bases to trimming and J lost 4 bases, with 20 bases between them. The CDR3 spells CASSPGTIDMGYGYTF. CDR3 in DNA: TGTGCCAGCAGCCCTGGGACAATCGACATGGGCTATGGCTACACCTTC.

J is TRBJ1-4 and V is TRBV29-1, with unresolved D. V was pared by 6 bases and J by 3 bases, with 11 bases between. The germline gives CDR1 SQVTM, CDR2 ANQGSEA. This CDR3 has 13 residues. The CDR3 bases are TGCAGCGTGACGTTCGGAGCTAATGAAAAACTGTTTTTT. This translates into CSVTFGANEKLFF.

This clonotype was seen just once. CDR3 DNA sequence: TGTGCCATCAGTTGGGACAGCTCCTACAATGAGCAGTACTTC. Translation: CAISWDSSYNEQYF. The chain is built from TRBV10-3 and TRBJ2-1, with 7 bases aligning to TRBD1. The DNA end favors TRBJ2-7, so the J call may be wrong. Germline loops: CDR1 ENHRY, CDR2 SYGVKD. This CDR3 region has 14 residues.

This chain uses TRBV7-2 with TRBJ2-3; TRBD2 matches 13 bases. Germline CDR1 SGHTA, CDR2 FQGNSA. The trim removed 5 bases at V and 1 base at J, leaving 6 bases unmatched. CDR3 length: 17 amino acids. The CDR3, as DNA: TGTGCCAGCAGCAATAAAGGACTAGCGGGAGGCACAGATACGCAGTATTTT. Protein: CASSNKGLAGGTDTQYF.